The following is a TCR beta chain sequence with its context. These data originate in a study of Ad26.COV2.S vaccination and SARS-CoV-2 variants. Study-wide background: Dosing was one shot or two shots 56 days apart.

Treatment indicated: some 20 received Ad26.COV2.S at low or high dose, single or two shots; 5 received placebo; per-sample allocation not given. Day 63 after the first injection of vaccine or placebo was the sampling time. V trimming: 4 bases; J trimming: 10 bases; junction bases outside the gene matches: 16. The CDR3 covers 16 residues. Looked up from germline, CDR1 is SGHAT and CDR2 is FQNNGV. Libraries were prepared by immunoSEQ multiplex PCR; TCRdb keeps only in-frame clonotypes and omits some of them. This table has some 300,000 clones, 86% appearing once. Specimen: peripheral blood, collected in a trial of Ad26.COV2.S vaccine versus placebo. The receptor comes from a person aged 18-65 years who received the Ad26.COV2.S COVID-19 vaccine or a placebo. The chain links TRBV11-2 to TRBJ2-1, with TRBD1 matching over 7 bases. The CDR3 loop is CASSSRLGQVVREQFF. DNA of the CDR3: TGTGCCAGCAGCTCCCGGCTCGGACAGGTGGTAAGGGAGCAGTTCTTC.